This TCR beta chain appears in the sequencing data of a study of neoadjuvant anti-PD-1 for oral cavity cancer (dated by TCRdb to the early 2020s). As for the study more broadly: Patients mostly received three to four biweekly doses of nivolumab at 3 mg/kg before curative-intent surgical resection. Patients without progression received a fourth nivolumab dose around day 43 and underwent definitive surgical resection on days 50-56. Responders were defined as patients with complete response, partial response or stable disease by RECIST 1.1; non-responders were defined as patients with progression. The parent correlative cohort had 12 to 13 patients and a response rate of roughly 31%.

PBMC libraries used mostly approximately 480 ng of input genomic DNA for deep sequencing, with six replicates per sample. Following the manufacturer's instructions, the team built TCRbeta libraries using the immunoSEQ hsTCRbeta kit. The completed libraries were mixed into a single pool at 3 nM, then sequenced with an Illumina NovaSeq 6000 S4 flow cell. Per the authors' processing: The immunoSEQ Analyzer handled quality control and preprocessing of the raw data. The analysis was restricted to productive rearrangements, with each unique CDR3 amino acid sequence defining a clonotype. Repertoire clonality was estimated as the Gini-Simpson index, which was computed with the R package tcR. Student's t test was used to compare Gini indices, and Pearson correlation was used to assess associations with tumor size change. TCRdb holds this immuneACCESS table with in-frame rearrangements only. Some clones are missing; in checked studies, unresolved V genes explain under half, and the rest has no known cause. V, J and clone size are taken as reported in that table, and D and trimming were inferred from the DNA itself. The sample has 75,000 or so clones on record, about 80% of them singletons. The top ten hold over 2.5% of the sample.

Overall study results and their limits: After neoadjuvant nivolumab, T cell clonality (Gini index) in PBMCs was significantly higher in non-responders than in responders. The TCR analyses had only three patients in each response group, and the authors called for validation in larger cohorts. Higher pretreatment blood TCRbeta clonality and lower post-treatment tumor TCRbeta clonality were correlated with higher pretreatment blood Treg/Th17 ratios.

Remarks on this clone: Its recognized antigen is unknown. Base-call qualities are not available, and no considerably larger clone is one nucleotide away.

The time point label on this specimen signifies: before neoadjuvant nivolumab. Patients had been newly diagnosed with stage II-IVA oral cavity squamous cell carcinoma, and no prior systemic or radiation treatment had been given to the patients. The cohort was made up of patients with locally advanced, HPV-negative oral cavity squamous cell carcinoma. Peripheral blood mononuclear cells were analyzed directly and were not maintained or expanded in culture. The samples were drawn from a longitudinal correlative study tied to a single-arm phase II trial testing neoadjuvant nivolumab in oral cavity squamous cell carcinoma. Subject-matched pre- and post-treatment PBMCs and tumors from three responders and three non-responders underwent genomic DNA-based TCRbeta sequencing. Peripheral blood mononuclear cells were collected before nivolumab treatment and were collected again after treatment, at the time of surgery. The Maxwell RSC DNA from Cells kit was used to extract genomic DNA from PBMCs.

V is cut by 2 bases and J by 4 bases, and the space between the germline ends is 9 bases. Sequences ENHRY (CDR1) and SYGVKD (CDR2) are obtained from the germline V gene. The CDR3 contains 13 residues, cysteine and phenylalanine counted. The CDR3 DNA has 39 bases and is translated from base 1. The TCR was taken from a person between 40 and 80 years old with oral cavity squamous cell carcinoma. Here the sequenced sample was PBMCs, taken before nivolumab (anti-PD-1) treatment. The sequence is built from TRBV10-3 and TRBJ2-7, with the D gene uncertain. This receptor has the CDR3 CAISEASPYEQYF. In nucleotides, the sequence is TGTGCCATCAGTGAGGCGTCACCGTACGAGCAGTACTTC.